The 4 T cell receptor beta chains below all came from one sample that was sequenced in a study of T cell clones after liver transplantation. Produced via immunoSEQ multiplex PCR; TCRdb's table is partial and in-frame only. The sample has 85,000 to 110,000 clones, about 81% seen once. This sample comprised CD4+ T cells from blood, obtained around 49 months after liver transplant. The receptors derive from a human patient who received a liver transplant. The T cells may come from the graft donor.

The V gene is TRBV12-1, the J gene TRBJ2-7. TRBV12-1 is termed a pseudogene. The CDR3 has 13 amino acids. The chain's CDR3 is CASSFEVGYEQYF. Here the CDR3 DNA reads TGTGCCAGCAGCTTTGAGGTAGGTTACGAGCAGTACTTC.

V gene TRBV7-2 combines with J gene TRBJ2-7, with 9 nucleotides matching TRBD2. The V gene end was trimmed by 4 bases and the J gene end by 0 bases; junction bases not matched to a gene: 10. CDR1 SGHTA and CDR2 FQGNSA come from the germline V gene. The CDR3 has 17 residues. The CDR3 spells CASSSPGLADGSYEQYF. The CDR3 DNA reads as TGTGCCAGCAGCTCCCCGGGACTAGCCGATGGCTCCTACGAGCAGTACTTC.

The chain couples TRBV18 to TRBJ2-7, with 8 bases aligning to TRBD1. V lost 3 bases to trimming and J lost 2 bases; unmatched junction nucleotides: 3. The CDR3 length is 14 residues. In germline, CDR1 is KGHSH, CDR2 LQKENI. This chain's CDR3 is CASSPKQGAYEQYF. The CDR3, as DNA: TGTGCCAGCTCACCCAAACAGGGGGCCTACGAGCAGTACTTC.

The DNA for the CDR3 is TGTGCCAGCAGCGTTCGACCGGGTTCGGATACGCAGTATTTT. As protein: CASSVRPGSDTQYF. The chain is built from TRBV11-2 and TRBJ2-3, with unresolved D. CDR3 size: 14 residues. Germline-derived CDR1 and CDR2 are SGHAT and FQNNGV. The V end was cut by 5 bases, the J end by 6 bases, with 15 bases between.